This is a list of T cell receptor beta chains from one sample in a study of response to subunit inactivated influenza vaccine. TCRdb used MiXCR to reprocess the RT-PCR reads, holding one entry per CDR3 protein. The sample gives about 610,000 distinct CDR3 sequences, 14% of which show up once; around 10% is in the top ten. Source: PBMCs from blood, taken 11 to 12 days after vaccination. These TCRs come from a man aged 45-65 years who received an inactivated influenza vaccine. Each CDR3 is given with its conserved first and last residue. Each record gives: V gene, D gene, clone size, J gene, CDR3 DNA, CDR3 protein. D genes are given only for firm matches. Rows may omit the clone size; those that give it use once, few, many or a size class.

V: TRBV15
D: TRBD2
size: few
J: TRBJ2-3
DNA: TGTGCCACCAGCGCGGACCGACTAGCGGGGGGGCCCGTTCACACAGATACGCAGTATTTT
CDR3: CATSADRLAGGPVHTDTQYF

V: TRBV3-1
D: NA
size: few
J: TRBJ1-2
DNA: TGTGCCAGCAGCCAAGTTGGGGTGGGCTACACCTTC
CDR3: CASSQVGVGYTF

V: TRBV29-1
D: TRBD2
size: few
J: TRBJ2-3
DNA: TGCAGCGTTGCGGCGGGAGTAGTGACAGATACGCAGTATTTT
CDR3: CSVAAGVVTDTQYF

V: TRBV5-1
D: TRBD1
size: NA
J: TRBJ1-1
DNA: TGCGCCAGCAGCTTGCAAGCAGGGGGCAACACTGAAGCTTTCTTT
CDR3: CASSLQAGGNTEAFF

V: TRBV18
D: TRBD2
size: NA
J: TRBJ2-7
DNA: TGTGCCAGCTCACGAACCGGGGCGGGAGGCGGAACCTACGAGCAGTACTTC
CDR3: CASSRTGAGGGTYEQYF

V: TRBV7-2
D: TRBD1
size: NA
J: TRBJ2-2
DNA: TGTGCCAGTACACAGGGGGCGCGGACCGGGGAGCTGTTTTTT
CDR3: CASTQGARTGELFF

V: TRBV20-1
D: NA
size: few
J: TRBJ2-1
DNA: TGCAGTGCGAGTGGCAGTCCCATCCCCTACAATGAGCAGTTCTTC
CDR3: CSASGSPIPYNEQFF

V: TRBV2
D: NA
size: NA
J: TRBJ2-1
DNA: TGTGCCAGCAGTGAAGAGTTAAGCTCCTACAATGAGCAGTTCTTC
CDR3: CASSEELSSYNEQFF

V: TRBV4-1
D: NA
size: many
J: TRBJ1-2
DNA: TGCGCCAGCAGCCAGGGACTTCGTAGGCAGAACTATGGCTACACCTTC
CDR3: CASSQGLRRQNYGYTF

V: TRBV29-1
D: TRBD1
size: many
J: TRBJ2-1
DNA: TGCAGCAGCCGGACAGGGGGGGGCAATGAGCAGTTCTTC
CDR3: CSSRTGGGNEQFF

V: TRBV10-3
D: NA
size: few
J: TRBJ1-1
DNA: TGTGCCATCAGTGCGCGGACCATGAACACTGAAGCTTTCTTT
CDR3: CAISARTMNTEAFF

V: TRBV19
D: TRBD1
size: NA
J: TRBJ2-1
DNA: TGTGCCAGTAGAGGAAGACAGGGGGCAGGCTACAATGAGCAGTTCTTC
CDR3: CASRGRQGAGYNEQFF

V: TRBV7-9
D: TRBD1
size: NA
J: TRBJ2-1
DNA: TGTGCCAGCAGATCGGGACAGGTCAGTTACAATGAGCAGTTCTTC
CDR3: CASRSGQVSYNEQFF

V: TRBV7-6
D: TRBD2
size: NA
J: TRBJ2-1
DNA: TGTGCCAGCAGCTTCGGGGGGGCCTCCTACAATGAGCAGTTCTTC
CDR3: CASSFGGASYNEQFF

V: TRBV20-1
D: NA
size: NA
J: TRBJ1-1
DNA: TGCAGTGCCGTGCGGGGGACTGAAGCTTTCTTT
CDR3: CSAVRGTEAFF

V: TRBV7-7
D: TRBD1
size: NA
J: TRBJ2-3
DNA: TGTGCTAGCAGCTGGGGACAGGGTAGAACAGATACGCAGTATTTT
CDR3: CASSWGQGRTDTQYF

V: TRBV6-5
D: NA
size: NA
J: TRBJ1-2
DNA: TGTGCCAGTTCGACCGGGTACTATGGCTACACCTTC
CDR3: CASSTGYYGYTF

V: TRBV9
D: NA
size: few
J: TRBJ2-1
DNA: TGTGCCAGCAGCGGCCCAAAATTAGTTCAGTTCTTC
CDR3: CASSGPKLVQFF

V: TRBV5-1
D: TRBD1
size: NA
J: TRBJ1-2
DNA: TGCGCCAGCAGCCCCGGGACAGCTTTTGTGGGCTACACCTTC
CDR3: CASSPGTAFVGYTF

V: TRBV4-1
D: NA
size: NA
J: TRBJ1-5
DNA: TGCGCCAGCAGCCAAGACAGGGGTAGGCAGCCCCAGCATTTT
CDR3: CASSQDRGRQPQHF

V: TRBV6-2/TRBV6-3
D: TRBD2
size: NA
J: TRBJ2-4
DNA: TGTGCCAGCAGACCCGGGACTAGCGGGGCCCGGGACATTCAGTACTTC
CDR3: CASRPGTSGARDIQYF

V: TRBV6-1
D: TRBD2
size: NA
J: TRBJ2-1
DNA: TGTGCCAGCAGTGGCGGGACTAGAGTCAATGAGCAGTTCTTC
CDR3: CASSGGTRVNEQFF

V: TRBV7-2
D: NA
size: few
J: TRBJ1-1
DNA: TGTGCCAGCAGCTTAAGTAGCGGTTTCGGTCACACTGAAGCTTTCTTT
CDR3: CASSLSSGFGHTEAFF

V: TRBV12-3/TRBV12-4
D: TRBD1
size: NA
J: TRBJ1-5
DNA: TGTGCCAGCGGAAGGGACAGGGGTAGCAATCAGCCCCAGCATTTT
CDR3: CASGRDRGSNQPQHF

V: TRBV3-1
D: TRBD1
size: NA
J: TRBJ2-7
DNA: TGTGCCAGCAGCCATAGGACAGGGGCCGAGCAGTACTTC
CDR3: CASSHRTGAEQYF

V: TRBV6-4
D: NA
size: few
J: TRBJ2-1
DNA: TGTGCCAGCAGTGACTCGAGACCTCTCAATGAGCAGTTCTTC
CDR3: CASSDSRPLNEQFF

V: TRBV9
D: NA
size: few
J: TRBJ2-4
DNA: TGTGCCAGCAGCCCCTCCGGGACCATAGCCAAAAACATTCAGTACTTC
CDR3: CASSPSGTIAKNIQYF

V: TRBV12-3/TRBV12-4
D: TRBD1
size: NA
J: TRBJ2-2
DNA: TGTGCCAGCAGCTCAGACAGGGACGAGCTGTTTTTT
CDR3: CASSSDRDELFF

V: TRBV7-9
D: TRBD1
size: many
J: TRBJ2-3
DNA: TGTGCCAGCAGCTTGGGGACAGCCACAGATACGCAGTATTTT
CDR3: CASSLGTATDTQYF

V: TRBV20-1
D: NA
size: NA
J: TRBJ1-1
DNA: TGCAGTGCCGCGGGGCAGGCAATACTGAAAGCTTTCTTT
CDR3: CSAAGQAILKAFF

V: TRBV12-3/TRBV12-4
D: NA
size: few
J: TRBJ1-2
DNA: TGTGCCAGCAGTTTAGCGTATGGGGGGCTCGCGTATGGCTACACCTTC
CDR3: CASSLAYGGLAYGYTF

V: TRBV7-2
D: NA
size: NA
J: TRBJ2-1
DNA: TGTGCCAGCAGCTTACAGGGAGGCTTCTCCTACAATGAGCAGTTCTTC
CDR3: CASSLQGGFSYNEQFF

V: TRBV20-1
D: NA
size: NA
J: TRBJ2-1
DNA: TGCAGTGCTCGAACCCGGACAGCCTACAATGAGCAGTTCTTC
CDR3: CSARTRTAYNEQFF

V: TRBV28
D: TRBD1
size: few
J: TRBJ2-7
DNA: TGTGCCAGCAGTGAGCTGACAGGGGGCGGCTACGAGCAGTACTTC
CDR3: CASSELTGGGYEQYF

V: TRBV4-3
D: NA
size: few
J: TRBJ2-2
DNA: TGCGCCAGCAGCCAAGACCCGTTCGCGAACACCGGGGAGCTGTTTTTT
CDR3: CASSQDPFANTGELFF

V: TRBV6-5
D: TRBD1
size: NA
J: TRBJ2-7
DNA: TGTGCCAGCAGTTACTCGGCCGGGACAGGTATCTCCTACGAGCAGTACTTC
CDR3: CASSYSAGTGISYEQYF

V: TRBV5-1
D: NA
size: NA
J: TRBJ2-5
DNA: TGCGCCAGCAGCGCAGACGGGGCCAGTGGAGAGACCCAGTACTTC
CDR3: CASSADGASGETQYF

V: TRBV11-2
D: NA
size: many
J: TRBJ2-3
DNA: TGTGCCAGCAGCGCAGGCGGCGTACTCACAGATACGCAGTATTTT
CDR3: CASSAGGVLTDTQYF

V: TRBV29-1
D: NA
size: many
J: TRBJ1-4
DNA: TGCAGCGTCTTAGGGGGGGGTGAAAAACTGTTTTTT
CDR3: CSVLGGGEKLFF

V: TRBV20-1
D: NA
size: NA
J: TRBJ2-3
DNA: TGCAGTGCTAGGGGGTCGCGGCGGAGCACAGATACGCAGTATTTT
CDR3: CSARGSRRSTDTQYF

V: TRBV30
D: TRBD1
size: many
J: TRBJ1-5
DNA: TGTGCCTGGACCTCAAACAGGGGGTATCAGCCCCAGCATTTT
CDR3: CAWTSNRGYQPQHF